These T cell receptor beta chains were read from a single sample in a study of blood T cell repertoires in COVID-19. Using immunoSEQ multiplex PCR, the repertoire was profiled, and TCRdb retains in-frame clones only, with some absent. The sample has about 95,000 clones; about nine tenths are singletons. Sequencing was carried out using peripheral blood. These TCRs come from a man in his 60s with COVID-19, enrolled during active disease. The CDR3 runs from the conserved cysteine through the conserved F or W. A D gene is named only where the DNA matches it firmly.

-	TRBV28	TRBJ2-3	CASSEGTPVETQYF	TGTGCCAGCAGTGAGGGTACCCCGGTTGAGACGCAGTATTTT
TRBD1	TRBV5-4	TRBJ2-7	CASSFTGDYEQYF	TGTGCCAGCAGCTTTACAGGGGACTACGAGCAGTACTTC
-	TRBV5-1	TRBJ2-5	CASSRIGTPQETQYF	TGCGCCAGCAGCCGGATAGGGACTCCCCAAGAGACCCAGTACTTC
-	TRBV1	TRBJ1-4	CTSSQRDRSFDEKLFF	TGCACCAGCAGCCAACGCGACAGGTCCTTCGATGAAAAACTGTTTTTT
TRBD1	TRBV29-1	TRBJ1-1	CSAGQGETEAFF	TGCAGCGCCGGACAGGGGGAAACTGAAGCTTTCTTT
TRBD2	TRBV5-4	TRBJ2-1	CASTLQPNLAGGADNEQFF	TGTGCCAGCACCCTCCAACCGAATCTAGCGGGAGGGGCTGACAATGAGCAGTTCTTC
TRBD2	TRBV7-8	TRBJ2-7	CASSSPGLASYEQYF	TGTGCCAGCAGCTCCCCGGGACTAGCATCCTACGAGCAGTACTTC
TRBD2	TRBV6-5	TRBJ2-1	CASRPGTSGYNEQFF	TGTGCCAGCAGACCCGGGACTAGCGGCTACAATGAGCAGTTCTTC
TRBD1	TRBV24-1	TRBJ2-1	CATSDLGDRFNEQFF	TGTGCCACCAGTGATTTGGGGGACAGGTTCAATGAGCAGTTCTTC
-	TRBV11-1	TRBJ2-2	CASSLEVAGNTGELFF	TGTGCCAGCAGCTTAGAAGTGGCAGGCAACACCGGGGAGCTGTTTTTT
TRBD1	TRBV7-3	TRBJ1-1	CASSPRDRDITEAFF	TGTGCCAGCAGCCCACGGGACAGGGATATCACTGAAGCTTTCTTT
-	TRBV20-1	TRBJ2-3	CSATFPDTQYF	TGCAGTGCTACCTTCCCAGATACGCAGTATTTT
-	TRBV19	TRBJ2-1	CASSIRGGSYNEQFF	TGTGCCAGTAGTATAAGAGGGGGATCCTACAATGAGCAGTTCTTC
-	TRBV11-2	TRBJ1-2	CASSLAIRYGYTF	TGTGCCAGCAGCTTAGCCATCAGGTATGGCTACACCTTC
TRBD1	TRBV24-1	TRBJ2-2	CATRGTVTGELFF	TGTGCCACCAGGGGGACAGTCACCGGGGAGCTGTTTTTT
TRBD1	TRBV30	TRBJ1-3	CAWSGQGFSGNTIYF	TGTGCCTGGAGTGGACAGGGGTTCTCTGGAAACACCATATATTTT